The subject of this entry is one T cell receptor beta chain. Only a few counts were recorded for this clone. Its specific antigen is unknown. There are no base qualities to consult, and no much larger clone falls within one base. In the prospective study, participants were about 18 to 95 years old, resided in about two dozen geographic areas of the United States, and were enrolled through a virtual design. In the prospective study, participants were assigned to cohorts based on the clinical history participants reported in a screening survey and a study questionnaire. For ImmuneRACE Cohort 3, a participant was defined as recovered based on two consecutive negative NP/OP PCR tests, clearance by a healthcare professional, or resolution of symptoms. In the prospective study, mobile phlebotomists collected whole blood, serum and a nasopharyngeal or oropharyngeal swab from each participant. Participants in the prospective study had the option to provide additional blood draws and questionnaires over an approximately two-month period. Blood samples from the prospective study were shipped frozen or at room temperature prior to DNA extraction.

The data stem from a study of blood T cell repertoires in COVID-19 (dated by TCRdb to 2018 to 2021). Regarding the complete study: The collaborator samples originated in the United States, Italy and Spain and spanned the acute and convalescent phases of COVID-19. The material from the prospective study consisted of cDNA or gDNA derived from T cells, B-cell-depleted T cells, or PBMCs. Subjects who had been exposed to COVID-19, were actively infected with it, or had recovered from it provided the deeply sampled blood TCRbeta repertoires that made up the dataset. The repertoires were released in a freely available public database intended as a resource for research on the immune response to SARS-CoV-2. Samples came from the ongoing ImmuneRACE study (first 160 participants) plus 1,254 subjects from 6 global collaborators. Sample metadata almost always included a de-identified subject ID, COVID-19 status, age in years and sex. Where available, HLA class I and class II types were obtained from metadata supplied by the sample provider rather than from assay-based typing. What the authors observed across the whole study: The quantity of clinical and demographic metadata differed by source and by participant and was supplied without curation.

The CDR3 has 14 amino acids, counting the end cysteine and phenylalanine. The entry retains the CDR3 DNA only, 42 bases that are in frame from base 1. Reading the germline V gene gives CDR1 SGHDT and CDR2 YYEEEE. V sheds 2 bases and J sheds 6 bases, leaving 15 bases between their ends. TCRbeta CDR3 regions were amplified from genomic DNA by means of the immunoSEQ Assay, a bias-controlled multiplex PCR. The study's processing was this. Nucleated cell counts per sample were estimated from amplification of reference gene primers within the assay. To quantify the absolute abundance of each unique TCRbeta CDR3 rearrangement, sequence reads were collapsed and filtered. For each sample, productive Simpson clonality was calculated as the square root of Simpson's diversity index across productive rearrangements. TCRdb stores this immuneACCESS table with in-frame sequences only. Part of the clones is absent; in the studies checked, under half of the shortfall reflects unresolved V genes, and no reason is known for the rest. V and J calls and clone size are given by that table; D and trimming were obtained from the DNA. This sample gives about 300,000 clones in total; 85% to 90% of them show up just once. About 4% of the sample is held by the ten biggest clonotypes.

The sequenced material came from PBMCs or T cells enriched from blood (not recorded which). The rearrangement combines TRBV5-6 with TRBJ2-7, with TRBD2 perhaps the D gene, on 5 matching bases. This clonotype was sampled from a man aged 25-40 years who had recovered from COVID-19. The nucleotide sequence reads as follows: TGTGCCAGCAGCTTCGCTCCGCAAGAGGGCGAGCAGTACTTC. Its protein is CASSFAPQEGEQYF.